This TCR beta chain was recorded in a study of blood T cell repertoires in COVID-19. Across the whole study: From the United States, Italy and Spain came samples of acute and convalescent COVID-19. From T cells, B-cell-depleted T cells, or PBMCs came the material, which was cDNA or gDNA.

Per the study methods: Amplifying reference gene primers gave estimates of nucleated cell counts. Generated by immunoSEQ multiplex PCR, the TCRdb table keeps only in-frame clones and is missing some. The V and J calls and clone size come from that table; D and trimming were worked out from the DNA. The sample includes 130,000 to 150,000 clones, 75% to 85% of them seen just once. CDR3 length: 16 amino acids. Germline V gene data show CDR1 as SGHNT and CDR2 as YYREEE (reference sequence). J was trimmed by 4 bases and V by 4 bases; bases with no gene match: 9. Input material: peripheral blood. The receptor comes from a man in his sixties with active or convalescent COVID-19. The chain uses TRBV5-4 and TRBJ2-5, with TRBD1 matching 11 bases. The CDR3 DNA follows: TGTGCCAGCAGCCCCCGGACAGGGGGCCTAGGAGAGACCCAGTACTTC. Its translation is CASSPRTGGLGETQYF.